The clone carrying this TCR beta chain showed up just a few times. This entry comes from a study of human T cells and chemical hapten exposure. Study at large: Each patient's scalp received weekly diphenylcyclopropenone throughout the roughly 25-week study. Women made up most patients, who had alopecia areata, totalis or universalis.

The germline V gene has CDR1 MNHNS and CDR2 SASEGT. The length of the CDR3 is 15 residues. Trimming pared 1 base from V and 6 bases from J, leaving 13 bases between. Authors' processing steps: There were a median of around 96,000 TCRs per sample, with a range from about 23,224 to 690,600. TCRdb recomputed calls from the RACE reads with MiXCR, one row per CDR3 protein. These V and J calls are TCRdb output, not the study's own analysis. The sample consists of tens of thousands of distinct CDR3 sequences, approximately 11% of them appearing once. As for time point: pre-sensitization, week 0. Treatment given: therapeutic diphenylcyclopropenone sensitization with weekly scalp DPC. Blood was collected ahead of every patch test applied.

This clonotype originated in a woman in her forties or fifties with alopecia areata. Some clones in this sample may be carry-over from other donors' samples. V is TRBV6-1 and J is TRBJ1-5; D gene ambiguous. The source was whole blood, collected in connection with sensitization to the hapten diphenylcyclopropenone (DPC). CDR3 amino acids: CASSEGPAGGQPQHF. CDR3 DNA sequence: TGTGCCAGCAGTGAAGGGCCAGCGGGAGGTCAGCCCCAGCATTTT.